These 8 T cell receptor beta chains originate from one sample sequenced in a study of T cell clonotyping in hematopoietic cell transplantation. The repertoire was sequenced with immunoSEQ multiplex PCR; TCRdb's copy has only in-frame clones and lacks some. The sample lists under 9,000 clones, 85% to 90% seen once, with approximately 4.5% in the top ten. The material was peripheral blood mononuclear cells, obtained at the time of graft-versus-host disease after allogeneic stem cell transplant. These TCRs come from a male patient aged 60 to 75 who had an allogeneic stem cell transplant from a related donor, so the T cells may come from the graft donor. Some clones in this sample may be carry-over from other donors' samples.

This clone occurred once. This chain uses TRBV7-3 with TRBJ2-7, with 8 bases fitting TRBD1. Trimming at V came to 3 bases and at J to 6 bases, leaving 4 bases not matched to a gene. CDR3 length: 13 amino acids. Per germline, CDR1 SGHTA and CDR2 FQGTGA. This chain's CDR3 is CASSFQGATEQYF. For the CDR3, the DNA is TGTGCCAGCAGCTTCCAGGGGGCGACCGAGCAGTACTTC.

This sequence joins TRBV7-9 and TRBJ2-7; tentatively, D is TRBD2 (7 bases). CDR1 SEHNR and CDR2 FQNEAQ come from the germline V gene (reference sequence). This CDR3 has 14 amino acids. The V end lost 5 bases, the J end lost 7 bases, and 18 bases lay between the germline ends. CDR3 sequence reads: CASSREGGKGEQYF. The CDR3 region has the DNA TGTGCCAGCAGCCGAGAGGGGGGGAAAGGAGAGCAGTACTTC.

This sequence joins TRBV28 and TRBJ1-5; tentatively, D is TRBD1 (6 bases). V shed 6 bases and J shed 7 bases, with 13 bases lying between them. Looked up from germline, CDR1 is MDHEN and CDR2 is SYDVKM. The CDR3 extends over 13 amino acids. The CDR3 DNA follows: TGTGCCAGCAGGTCAAGGGGGTACCAGCCCCAGCATTTT. Residues: CASRSRGYQPQHF. Full variable domain (remainder filled in from reference TRBV28 and TRBJ1-5): DVKVTQSSRYLVKRTGEKVFLECVQDMDHENMFWYRQDPGLGLRLIYFSYDVKMKEKGDIPEGYSVSREKKERFSLILESASTNQTSMYLCASRSRGYQPQHFGDGTRLSIL.

J is TRBJ1-1 and V is TRBV2; no clear D gene. Germline V gives CDR1 SNHLY, CDR2 FYNNEI. The V end was cut by 7 bases, the J end by 7 bases, with 10 bases between. The CDR3 runs 11 residues. CDR3 protein: CASKWNVEAFF. The CDR3 bases are TGTGCCAGCAAGTGGAATGTTGAAGCTTTCTTT.

The rearrangement links TRBV30 to TRBJ2-5; TRBD2 agrees at 7 bases. CDR1 and CDR2 from the germline V gene are GTSNPN and SVGIG (reference sequence). Trimming cost V 0 bases and J 5 bases; bases outside gene matches: 6. The CDR3 has 14 residues. The CDR3, as DNA: TGTGCCTGGAGTGTACGTGCGGGGGTGGAGACCCAGTACTTC. Its translation: CAWSVRAGVETQYF.

The genes are TRBV30 and TRBJ2-1; D unclear. Trimming cost V 2 bases and J 7 bases, with 15 bases left between them. The CDR3 runs 14 residues. In germline, CDR1 is GTSNPN, CDR2 SVGIG (reference sequence). CDR3 sequence reads: CAWSLAPWANEQFF. In nucleotides, the CDR3 is TGTGCCTGGAGTCTGGCTCCCTGGGCTAATGAGCAGTTCTTC.

In this sample, this clone is large (0.1 to 1%). This chain uses TRBV14 with TRBJ1-2, with a tentative D call TRBD1 (5 bases). There are 14 residues in the CDR3. The ends were cut back, 1 base at V and 1 base at J, with 7 bases in the middle. Germline CDR1 reads SGHDN; CDR2 reads FVKESK. The CDR3 nucleotides are TGTGCCAGCAGCCAAGTGGGGGGTAACTATGGCTACACCTTC. Encoded protein: CASSQVGGNYGYTF.

V gene TRBV6-5 combines with J gene TRBJ2-7; TRBD2 agrees at 9 bases. Germline values: CDR1 MNHEY, CDR2 SVGAGI. The CDR3 length is 14 residues. Unmatched junction bases numbered 8, after V lost 7 bases and J lost 4 bases. The CDR3 coding sequence is TGTGCCAGCACCTACGGCGGGGGGGGGTACGAGCAGTACTTC. Residues: CASTYGGGGYEQYF.